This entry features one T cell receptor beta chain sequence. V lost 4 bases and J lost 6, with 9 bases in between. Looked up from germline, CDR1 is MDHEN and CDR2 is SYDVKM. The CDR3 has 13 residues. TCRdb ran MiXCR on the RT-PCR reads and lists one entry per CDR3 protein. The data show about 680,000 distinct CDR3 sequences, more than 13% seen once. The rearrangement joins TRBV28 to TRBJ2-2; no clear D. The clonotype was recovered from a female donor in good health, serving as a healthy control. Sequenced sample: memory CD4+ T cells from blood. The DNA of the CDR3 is TGTGCCAGCAGTTCCCCTGGTGCCGGGGAGCTGTTTTTT. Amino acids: CASSSPGAGELFF.